The 21 T cell receptor beta chains below come from one sample, sequenced in a study of cytotoxic CD8 clonotypes in ibrutinib-treated CLL. TCRdb's table, derived via immunoSEQ multiplex PCR, lists solely in-frame clones and lacks some. The table records about 160,000 clones, 70% to 85% of them present only once. Sample: PBMCs, taken after 24 months of ibrutinib treatment. These receptor sequences come from a human donor with chronic lymphocytic leukemia.

V is TRBV6-6 and J is TRBJ1-1; D may be TRBD1 (5 bases). From germline, CDR1 is MNHNY and CDR2 SVGAGI (reference sequence). This CDR3 spans 13 amino acids. V shed 6 bases and J shed 2 bases, with 10 bases lying between them. The CDR3 loop is CASRVDRNTEAFF. As DNA, the CDR3 is TGTGCCAGCAGGGTCGACAGAAACACTGAAGCTTTCTTT.

The CDR3 region has the DNA TGTGCCTCCCAGGAGGGGAGCACTGAAGCTTTCTTT. Its protein is CASQEGSTEAFF. The chain uses TRBV10-3 and TRBJ1-1, with a possible D match to TRBD1 (5 bases). Germline assignment: CDR1 ENHRY and CDR2 SYGVKD. The V gene lost 11 bases and the J gene lost 4 bases, with 14 bases spanning the gap. The CDR3 is made up of 12 amino acids.

This chain links TRBV7-2 with TRBJ2-7; 8 nucleotides line up with TRBD2. J lost 1 base, V lost 5 bases, and 7 bases had no gene match. This CDR3 spans 15 amino acids. Germline V gene sequence: CDR1 SGHTA, CDR2 FQGNSA. The CDR3 region is CASSRGGSESYEQYF. The CDR3 DNA reads as TGTGCCAGCAGCCGGGGGGGTAGCGAGTCCTACGAGCAGTACTTC.

The chain recombines TRBV11-2 with TRBJ1-5, with D uncertain. Germline V gene data show CDR1 as SGHAT and CDR2 as FQNNGV. The V end lost 0 bases, the J end lost 0 bases, and 3 bases lay between the germline ends. The CDR3 extends over 14 amino acids. This chain's CDR3 is CASSLENSNQPQHF. In DNA form, the CDR3 reads TGTGCCAGCAGCTTAGAGAATAGCAATCAGCCCCAGCATTTT.

The chain uses TRBV25-1 and TRBJ2-7, with TRBD1 as a possible D gene (7 bases). The V end lost 4 bases, the J end lost 6 bases, and 16 bases lay between the germline ends. The CDR3 contains 14 residues. Germline V gene lookup returns CDR1 MGHDK and CDR2 SYGVNS. CDR3 amino acids: CASSVGNRGGEQYF. In DNA, the CDR3 is TGTGCCAGCAGTGTAGGGAACAGGGGAGGCGAGCAGTACTTC.

The chain joins TRBV14 to TRBJ2-2; TRBD1 matches 10 bases. Trimming cost V 2 bases and J 6 bases; bases outside gene matches: 9. Germline CDR1 reads SGHDN; CDR2 reads FVKESK. This CDR3 has 17 amino acids. CDR3 sequence (DNA): TGTGCCAGCAGCCAAAAGCGACAGGGGGCAAGAGCCGGGGAGCTGTTTTTT. Its protein is CASSQKRQGARAGELFF.

V and J are TRBV30 and TRBJ1-4; 8 bases are a match to TRBD1. CDR1 is GTSNPN, CDR2 SVGIG, per germline (reference sequence). The CDR3 contains 14 residues. V lost 2 bases, J lost 2 bases, and 1 base stayed unmatched. CDR3 sequence reads: CAWSRDRTNEKLFF. CDR3 nucleotide sequence: TGTGCCTGGAGTCGGGACAGGACTAATGAAAAACTGTTTTTT.

The J gene is TRBJ2-2, the V gene TRBV19; D possibly matches TRBD1 or TRBD2 (5 bases each). V dropped 5 bases and J dropped 1 base, with 11 bases sitting between them. The germline V gene encodes CDR1 LNHDA and CDR2 SQIVND (reference sequence). The CDR3 consists of 15 residues. Here the CDR3 reads CASSPGRLNTGELFF. In DNA form, the CDR3 reads TGTGCCAGTAGTCCGGGACGGCTGAACACCGGGGAGCTGTTTTTT.

This chain joins TRBV19 and TRBJ1-1; possible D gene TRBD1, 5 bases. Trimming shortened V by 5 bases and J by 5 bases, and 12 bases separated the two germline ends. Germline CDR1 LNHDA, CDR2 SQIVND (reference sequence). This CDR3 has 13 amino acids. The CDR3 region has the DNA TGTGCCAGTAGTCTATACGGGGCTACTGAAGCTTTCTTT. It translates to CASSLYGATEAFF. Looking up the rest from reference TRBV19 and TRBJ1-1 gives the full variable domain: DGGITQSPKYLFRKEGQNVTLSCEQNLNHDAMYWYRQDPGQGLRLIYYSQIVNDFQKGDIAEGYSVSREKKESFPLTVTSAQKNPTAFYLCASSLYGATEAFFGQGTRLTVV.

The chain recombines TRBV7-6 with TRBJ1-3; 11 bases match TRBD1. Germline V lookup: CDR1 SGHVS, CDR2 FNYEAQ. The length of the CDR3 is 17 residues. V trimming: 4 bases; J trimming: 3 bases; junction bases outside the gene matches: 8. Written as DNA, the CDR3 is TGTGCCAGCAGCTCCCTCGGACAGGGGGCAAGTGGAAACACCATATATTTT. This gives the protein CASSSLGQGASGNTIYF.

The chain has TRBV4-1 and TRBJ2-3; D perhaps matches TRBD2 (5 bases). Trimming shortened V by 0 bases and J by 3 bases, and 10 bases separated the two germline ends. CDR3 length: 15 amino acids. Germline V gene data show CDR1 as MGHRA and CDR2 as YSYEKL. The DNA of the CDR3 is TGCGCCAGCAGCCAAGATCCGAGGGTAACAGATACGCAGTATTTT. The encoded protein is CASSQDPRVTDTQYF.

This clone has only one observation. This chain connects TRBV30 to TRBJ1-3; 7 positions match TRBD1. Germline V CDR1 and CDR2: GTSNPN, SVGIG (reference sequence). The CDR3 contains 14 residues. The V segment lost 2 bases and the J segment 3 bases; nucleotides outside the gene matches: 4. The CDR3 sequence: CAWSFTGVGNTIYF. Written as DNA, the CDR3 is TGTGCCTGGAGTTTCACAGGGGTTGGAAACACCATATATTTT.

This clone occurred once. This chain uses TRBV15 with TRBJ1-4, with D hard to call. Germline V gene lookup returns CDR1 LNHNV and CDR2 YYDKDF (reference sequence). The ends were cut back, 1 base at V and 8 bases at J, with 17 bases in the middle. The CDR3 consists of 16 residues. The CDR3, as DNA: TGTGCCACCAGCAGAGCTAGGTGGGCAGGTGGGGAAAAACTGTTTTTT. Encoded protein: CATSRARWAGGEKLFF.

Written as DNA, the CDR3 is TGTGCCAGCTCACCACCGGAGACAGGGGTTTCACCCCTCCACTTT. This translates into CASSPPETGVSPLHF. This chain connects TRBV18 to TRBJ1-6, with 8 bases identical to TRBD1. The trim removed 0 bases at V and 9 bases at J, leaving 4 bases unmatched. The CDR3 is made up of 15 amino acids. Per the germline V gene, CDR1 is KGHSH and CDR2 is LQKENI.

V gene TRBV4-2 combines with J gene TRBJ2-5; D could derive from TRBD1 or TRBD2 (5 bases each). The DNA matches TRBJ2-7 better at its end, which makes the J call doubtful. Germline V lookup: CDR1 LGHNA, CDR2 YNFKEQ. There are 14 residues in the CDR3. The CDR3 nucleotides are TGTGCCAGTCCCCCTTTCCGGGGCCTCCACGAGCAGTACTTC. This encodes CASPPFRGLHEQYF.

The chain employs TRBV4-3 and TRBJ1-2, with TRBD1 matching 8 bases. With 2 bases clipped from V and 7 bases from J, the junction kept 9 bases outside the gene matches. Germline V gene lookup returns CDR1 LGHNA and CDR2 YSLEER. CDR3 length equals 15 residues. The CDR3 spells CASSQTDRAVGGYTF. CDR3 coding DNA: TGCGCCAGCAGCCAAACGGACAGGGCTGTCGGTGGCTACACCTTC.

The rearrangement uses TRBV14 and TRBJ2-1; D is ambiguous. The germline CDR1 and CDR2 sequences are SGHDN and FVKESK. CDR3 length: 13 amino acids. Trimming removed 8 bases from V and 3 bases from J, with 11 bases in between. The CDR3 nucleotides read TGTGCCAGCTTTGAACGAAACTACAATGAGCAGTTCTTC. It codes for CASFERNYNEQFF.

The chain couples TRBV27 to TRBJ2-1; D is unclear. CDR3 size: 15 residues. Trimming stripped 7 bases from V and 4 bases from J, with 17 bases between. Looked up from germline, CDR1 is MNHEY and CDR2 is SMNVEV (reference sequence). CDR3 residues: CASTKRFVGYNEQFF. Here the CDR3 DNA reads TGTGCCAGCACCAAAAGGTTTGTGGGTTACAATGAGCAGTTCTTC.

This clone was seen once. The chain carries TRBV19 and TRBJ2-3; D could derive from TRBD1 or TRBD2 (5 bases each). This CDR3 comprises 17 residues. The V end lost 3 bases, the J end lost 6 bases, and 22 bases lay between the germline ends. Germline V gene data show CDR1 as LNHDA and CDR2 as SQIVND (reference sequence). The CDR3 protein is CASSMAYPGRNLDTQYF. The CDR3 DNA follows: TGTGCCAGTAGTATGGCCTACCCGGGACGTAACTTGGATACGCAGTATTTT.

The CDR3 protein is CASRIVASSYNSPLHF. The CDR3 DNA reads TGTGCCAGTAGGATTGTAGCGAGCTCCTATAATTCACCCCTCCACTTT. The chain employs TRBV19 and TRBJ1-6; D ambiguous. Germline loops: CDR1 LNHDA, CDR2 SQIVND (reference sequence). This CDR3 spans 16 amino acids. V lost 6 bases and J lost 0, with 12 bases in between.

This clone was recorded a few times. This chain links TRBV9 with TRBJ2-2, with D maybe TRBD1 (5 bases). The CDR3 sequence is 16 residues long. V was shortened by 4 bases and J by 0 bases, with 13 bases between the two germline ends. In germline, CDR1 is SGDLS, CDR2 YYNGEE. CDR3 protein: CASSSRGDTNTGELFF. Written as DNA, the CDR3 is TGTGCCAGCAGCTCTAGGGGCGACACGAACACCGGGGAGCTGTTTTTT.